This T cell receptor beta chain was recorded in a study of radiotherapy plus CTLA-4 blockade in lung cancer. Overall study: An objective response was seen in around a sixth of patients, and disease control in about 31%.

The protocol was immunoSEQ multiplex PCR, while the TCRdb copy is restricted to in-frame clones and leaves out a portion. This table holds under 50,000 clones, 75% to 80% found once. Trimming cost V 4 bases and J 5 bases; bases outside gene matches: 9. Germline V gives CDR1 LGHNA, CDR2 YNFKEQ. The CDR3 consists of 17 residues. Focal radiation plus CTLA-4 blockade with ipilimumab was given to patients with chemo-refractory metastatic non-small-cell lung cancer. This chain connects TRBV4-2 to TRBJ2-3; 13 nucleotides match TRBD2. The specimen was peripheral blood, collected from a patient treated with radiotherapy plus ipilimumab. This receptor was identified in a human donor with non-small cell lung cancer that progressed on radiotherapy plus ipilimumab. The CDR3 nucleotides are TGTGCCAGCAGCCCACGAACTAGCGGGGGGGCGGAAGATACGCAGTATTTT. Protein sequence: CASSPRTSGGAEDTQYF.